A selection of T cell receptor beta chains follows, all from one sample in a study of PD-L1 blockade in urothelial cancer. The method was immunoSEQ multiplex PCR; TCRdb's version includes in-frame clones alone and lacks a portion of them. Seen here are around 32,000 clones, about 90% observed once, and the top ten hold more than 3%. Material: PBMCs, obtained around atezolizumab (anti-PD-L1) treatment. The receptors stem from a man between 45 and 60 years old with urothelial cancer. CDR3s include the opening cysteine and the closing phenylalanine or tryptophan. Fields, in order: V gene, CDR3 protein.

v_gene: TRBV11-2; CDR3aa: CASSIEVGEPYF
v_gene: TRBV5-4; CDR3aa: CASSSNSGGSYEQYF
v_gene: TRBV6-5; CDR3aa: CASVDRSNTEAFF
v_gene: TRBV18; CDR3aa: CASSQLDRGDYGYTF
v_gene: TRBV27; CDR3aa: CASSRVVQETQYF
v_gene: TRBV9; CDR3aa: CASSVVPEGNTGELFF
v_gene: TRBV7-3; CDR3aa: CASSFAKGDQPQHF
v_gene: TRBV19; CDR3aa: CASSISGGARSTEAFF
v_gene: TRBV30; CDR3aa: CAWKRTGATNEKLFF
v_gene: TRBV10-2; CDR3aa: CASRLVLSYEQYF
v_gene: TRBV18; CDR3aa: CASSPLPSGNYGYTF
v_gene: TRBV6-1; CDR3aa: CASSVPTGAPINSYNEQFF
v_gene: TRBV5-6; CDR3aa: CASSLGAGIYEQYF
v_gene: TRBV10-3; CDR3aa: CATTGVPSGANVLTF
v_gene: TRBV28; CDR3aa: CASSFSGAPGELFF
v_gene: TRBV2; CDR3aa: CASRTGPSPLHF
v_gene: TRBV19; CDR3aa: CASTQPRGSPGQSPSTEAFF
v_gene: TRBV5-4; CDR3aa: CASTTPNGREETQYF
v_gene: TRBV9; CDR3aa: CASSVSLGMNTEAFF
v_gene: TRBV15; CDR3aa: CATSPQGFDEKLFF
v_gene: TRBV7-7; CDR3aa: CASSSSPTGGQETQYF
v_gene: TRBV6-1; CDR3aa: CASSPLAGGYNEQFF
v_gene: TRBV11-3; CDR3aa: CASSSTSGGAWGQETQYF
v_gene: TRBV5-4; CDR3aa: CASSSLRGLGYGYTF
v_gene: TRBV9; CDR3aa: CASSVAGGDNTDTQYF
v_gene: TRBV10-3; CDR3aa: CAISESRTSGAETQYF
v_gene: TRBV28; CDR3aa: CACNPTGFPQYF
v_gene: TRBV7-2; CDR3aa: CASSLGGSGAYEQYF
v_gene: TRBV7-3; CDR3aa: CASSLSGTGTRETQYF
v_gene: TRBV6-5; CDR3aa: CASSYSGEQYF
v_gene: TRBV7-2; CDR3aa: CASSLVGTSGPNTQYF
v_gene: TRBV9; CDR3aa: CASTLPSGSYNEQFF